The TCR beta chain under discussion was sequenced for a study of tumor and adjacent non-tumor tissue in lung cancer (dated by TCRdb to 2017 to 2018). Context from the whole study: The cohort included about a dozen adenocarcinoma, a couple of squamous cell carcinoma and 1 small cell lung cancer patients. Among the 15 or so patients, ages ranged from roughly 30 to 76 years, approximately ten were men and 5 were women, and disease was TNM stage I to III. Sequencing produced 130 million or so productive TCRbeta reads in total, an average of about 4.5 million reads per sample. The study compared bulk TCRbeta repertoires from lung tumor tissue and matched distant non-tumor lung tissue of more than 12 lung cancer patients. For each patient, one tumor sample and one normal lung sample were taken, giving under 35 paired specimens that underwent TCRbeta CDR3 sequencing. General study outcomes and caveats: The cohort had only around 14 patients, and the authors noted that larger samples and more detailed clinical data are needed. Because peripheral blood was not sequenced, the blood TCRbeta repertoires of the lung cancer patients in the study went unexamined. Younger patients had significantly higher TCR diversity, and higher tumor TCR diversity was associated with shorter overall and disease-free survival. Neither the sequencing platform nor unique molecular identifiers are mentioned in the methods. In normal lung, the top 100 clones accounted for a significantly larger cumulative share of the repertoire than in tumor tissue. Tumor tissue showed significantly greater TCR diversity (inverse Simpson) than normal lung tissue (431.37 vs 166.20, P = 0.0075, Mann-Whitney U test).

A note on this clonotype: The antigen it binds to is not known. It is likely a read error, because the conserved phenylalanine at the end of the CDR3 is missing.

Bulk unsorted tissue served as the source for RNA extraction, and RNA quality was assessed using a NanoDrop ND-1000 and an Agilent 2100. Newly diagnosed lung cancer patients without prior chemotherapy who had been admitted for thoracic surgery in China between August and November 2014 were enrolled as donors. The study excluded patients who had received radiotherapy or chemotherapy before or who had another cancer at the same time. Surgical tissue pieces of roughly 1-2.2 cm3 were preserved in RNAlater solution and were kept at -80 degrees C until use. The library was prepared using multiplex PCR. These reads were obtained on an Illumina HiSeq 2500. TCRbeta libraries were constructed through three rounds of nested PCR with primers (Table S4) according to protocols modified from ARM-PCR. Before sequencing, PCR products of 200-500 bp were cut from the gel and purified using the QIAquick gel extraction kit. Under the source paper's analysis protocol: Trimmomatic was used to clean the reads, FLASH was used to merge the reads into complete CDR3 sequences, and MiTCR was used to assign the reads to V(D)J germline segments. Clonal diversity was calculated as the inverse Simpson's index using VDJtools. A read counted as productive if the sequence was in-frame and lacked a premature stop codon. Using fastp at Q25 and MiXCR, TCRdb reprocessed the public reads and kept productive beta chains. Each entry is one CDR3 protein sequence, shown with its most common DNA and genes. The authors' filters were not applied to this entry. The sample table holds over 85,000 distinct CDR3 sequences, of which approximately 80% were seen once. The top ten clones comprise roughly 20% of the sample.

The TCR comes from a man between 65 and 80 years old with non-small cell lung cancer. The sample consisted of lung tumor tissue.

The CDR3 protein sequence reads: CSVTGTGSPYEQYS. The base sequence is TGCAGCGTTACGGGGACAGGGTCGCCCTACGAGCAGTACTCC. The sequence links TRBV29-1 to TRBJ2-7, with TRBD1 identical over 9 junction bases. The germline V gene supplies CDR1 SQVTM and CDR2 ANQGSEA. V loses 5 bases at its end and J loses 2 bases; junction bases beyond the gene matches: 7. From its first to its last residue, the CDR3 has 14 amino acids. The entry retains the CDR3 DNA only, 42 bases that are in frame from base 1.